The clone carrying this T cell receptor beta chain was observed a handful of times. CDR1 LNHNV and CDR2 YYDKDF come from the germline V gene (reference sequence). This CDR3 comprises 18 residues. V gave up 0 bases and J gave up 8 bases, with 24 bases separating them. This specimen belongs to a study of patients and donors after allogeneic stem cell transplantation. MiXCR was run by TCRdb on the RT-PCR reads, yielding one entry per CDR3 protein. The table includes about 400,000 distinct CDR3 sequences, 16% detected once. The receptor comes from a human donor who was either an allogeneic HSCT recipient or a stem cell or donor lymphocyte infusion donor (not recorded which). It is not recorded whose cells these are; they may come from a transplant donor. The chain joins TRBV15 to TRBJ2-3; a possible D gene is TRBD2 (6 bases). Sequenced input: blood, either unsorted or a sorted T cell fraction (not recorded which). CDR3: CATSRDLFKGTGVGTQYF. CDR3 DNA sequence: TGTGCCACCAGCAGAGATCTTTTTAAGGGAACGGGAGTTGGTACGCAGTATTTT.